A single sample is the source of the 22 T cell receptor beta chains below, sequenced in a study of T cell repertoires in cytomegalovirus infection. Antigens for these TCRs are unknown. From the reads, TCRdb called clonotypes with MiXCR, one entry per CDR3 protein. The repertoire includes about 900,000 distinct CDR3 sequences, roughly 30% of them detected once, and 13% sits in the top ten. The specimen was cultured CD8+ T cells from PBMCs, collected from culture after CMV antigen stimulation. The origin of the receptors is a human donor in good health (CMV status not recorded). Some clones in this sample may be carry-over from other donors' samples.

This clonotype was observed a few times. This rearrangement joins TRBV12-3 or TRBV12-4 to TRBJ1-2; 7 nucleotides match TRBD1. J lost 1 base, V lost 7 bases, and 15 bases had no gene match. The CDR3 length is 17 residues. The CDR3 DNA sequence: TGTGCCAGCACTCCTAAGGGGCGGGACAGCCTTAACTATGGCTACACCTTC. Translated: CASTPKGRDSLNYGYTF.

This sequence joins TRBV11-3 and TRBJ2-1; D unclear. This CDR3 is 14 amino acids long. In germline, CDR1 is SGHNT, CDR2 YENEEA. Trimming pared 4 bases from V and 9 bases from J, leaving 16 bases between. The CDR3 bases are TGTGCCAGCAGCTCCCTGGATGGGTATAGTGAGCAGTTCTTC. Its translation: CASSSLDGYSEQFF.

Concerning this clonotype itself: Because the CDR3 is missing its conserved closing phenylalanine or tryptophan, this is likely a read error. The chain links TRBV12-3 or TRBV12-4 to TRBJ1-1; D ambiguous. The CDR3 runs to 15 residues. V dropped 4 bases and J dropped 8 bases, with 20 bases sitting between them. The CDR3 protein is CASSSRLALTPEAFS. As DNA, the CDR3 is TGTGCCAGCAGTTCCCGATTAGCACTTACCCCAGAAGCTTTCTCT.

This clonotype showed up many times. The J gene is TRBJ2-5, the V gene TRBV6-5, with TRBD1 as a possible D gene (5 bases). The CDR3 extends over 14 amino acids. From germline, CDR1 is MNHEY and CDR2 SVGAGI. V lost 5 bases to trimming and J lost 1 base, with 11 bases between them. The CDR3 is CASSPDSIQETQYF. As DNA, the CDR3 is TGTGCCAGCAGTCCCGACAGTATCCAAGAGACCCAGTACTTC.

In the case of this clonotype: This may be a read error, as it is one base from a much larger clone. The CDR3 end shows no conserved phenylalanine or tryptophan, and so a read error is likely. This sequence joins TRBV7-8 and TRBJ2-7; no clear D gene. The CDR3 sequence is 15 residues long. The germline gives CDR1 SGHVS, CDR2 FQNEAQ. V was trimmed by 5 bases and J by 6 bases, leaving 20 bases between them. Here the CDR3 DNA reads TGTGCCAGCAGCCTAAAGGTCCCAAAGAGGCTCGAGCAGTACATC. As protein: CASSLKVPKRLEQYI.

As to this clonotype: The junction departs from germline at one end; a sequencing error may be responsible. The rearrangement uses TRBV12-3 or TRBV12-4 and TRBJ1-2; no definite D call. CDR3 size: 14 residues. The CDR3 DNA follows: TGTGCCAGCAGTTTTACTAGGGTGGGAAATGGCTACAACTTC. Its translation: CASSFTRVGNGYNF.

This rearrangement joins TRBV7-2 to TRBJ2-1; 16 nucleotides match TRBD2. The germline V gene has CDR1 SGHTA and CDR2 FQGNSA. The CDR3 is made up of 21 amino acids. Unmatched junction bases numbered 14, after V lost 5 bases and J lost 1 base. The CDR3 sequence: CASSISPGLAGGPGSYNEQFF. The CDR3 region has the DNA TGTGCCAGCAGCATCAGCCCGGGACTAGCGGGGGGGCCTGGATCCTACAATGAGCAGTTCTTC.

This rearrangement joins TRBV27 to TRBJ1-3; 8 nucleotides line up with TRBD1. The CDR3 totals 14 residues. The germline CDR1 and CDR2 sequences are MNHEY and SMNVEV (reference sequence). Losses at the gene ends were 8 bases for V and 0 bases for J; bases not matched to a gene: 3. The DNA of the CDR3 is TGTGCCAGCGGGACAGGCCTCTCTGGAAACACCATATATTTT. This codes for CASGTGLSGNTIYF.

As to this clonotype: Given a much more abundant clone one base away, this may be a read error. V is TRBV11-2 and J is TRBJ1-3; D unresolved. The CDR3 extends over 14 amino acids. V lost 2 bases and J lost 0, with 5 bases in between. The germline gives CDR1 SGHAT, CDR2 FQNNGV. CDR3 amino acids: CASSLWGSGNTIYF. In DNA, the CDR3 is TGTGCCAGCAGCTTATGGGGCTCTGGAAACACCATATATTTT.

This clonotype has a handful of counts. The chain recombines TRBV7-6 with TRBJ2-2; a possible D gene is TRBD1 (5 bases). CDR1 is SGHVS, CDR2 FNYEAQ, per germline. Trimming took off 3 bases at V and 0 bases at J, with 11 bases between the two ends. The CDR3 runs to 16 residues. The CDR3 region has the DNA TGTGCCAGCAGCTTCTTGGAACAGGCGAACACCGGGGAGCTGTTTTTT. Encoded protein: CASSFLEQANTGELFF.

V usage is TRBV20-1 and J usage is TRBJ2-7; perhaps TRBD1 as D (6 bases). Germline CDR1 and CDR2: DFQATT and SNEGSKA (reference sequence). This CDR3 has 15 residues. V lost 6 bases to trimming and J lost 0 bases, with 18 bases between them. For the CDR3, the DNA is TGCAGTGCCCGAGGACAGCCGTGGGGCTCCTACGAGCAGTACTTC. Protein: CSARGQPWGSYEQYF.

This clonotype was observed a few times. V is TRBV12-3 or TRBV12-4 and J is TRBJ2-3; 10 nucleotides align to TRBD2. Germline trimming cut 8 bases from V and 0 bases from J; bases unmatched to any gene: 2. This CDR3 region has 14 residues. CDR3 residues: CASLAGDSTDTQYF. DNA for the CDR3: TGTGCCAGCCTAGCGGGGGATAGCACAGATACGCAGTATTTT.

The CDR3 nucleotides are TGTGCCAGCAGCAACATCCTCGGAGCTTTCTTT. It translates to CASSNILGAFF. The rearrangement joins TRBV5-5 to TRBJ1-1; D remains ambiguous. Germline V CDR1 and CDR2: SGHKS, YYEKEE (reference sequence). Trimming pared 4 bases from V and 10 bases from J, leaving 11 bases between. The CDR3 contains 11 residues.

This clonotype was found a few times. V and J are TRBV5-5 and TRBJ1-5; 10 nucleotides align to TRBD1. Germline V CDR1 and CDR2: SGHKS, YYEKEE (reference sequence). This CDR3 contains 16 residues. The V gene end was trimmed by 5 bases and the J gene end by 2 bases; junction bases not matched to a gene: 7. CDR3 DNA sequence: TGTGCCAGCAGTTTTACCGGGACAGGGGGCAATCAGCCCCAGCATTTT. As protein: CASSFTGTGGNQPQHF.

The chain joins TRBV19 to TRBJ2-1; a possible D gene is TRBD2 (5 bases). From germline, CDR1 is LNHDA and CDR2 SQIVND (reference sequence). Trimming took 1 base from V and 7 from J, leaving 17 bases between them. This CDR3 contains 16 residues. The CDR3 DNA is TGTGCCAGTAGTATAGGTGGCGTAGACACGGGAAATGAGCAGTTCTTC. This encodes CASSIGGVDTGNEQFF.

This clonotype appeared a few times. The V gene is TRBV27, the J gene TRBJ1-3; D might be TRBD1 (5 bases). V was clipped by 3 bases and J by 1 base, with 7 bases between them. The germline V gene has CDR1 MNHEY and CDR2 SMNVEV (reference sequence). The CDR3 is 14 residues long. In nucleotides, the CDR3 is TGTGCCAGCAGTTTCCGACAGTCTGGAAACACCATATATTTT. Amino acid sequence: CASSFRQSGNTIYF.

This clonotype was found many times. The chain couples TRBV7-9 to TRBJ1-2; D is unresolved. Deletions cut 3 bases from V and 6 bases from J, with 8 bases between. The CDR3 has 12 residues. Germline V CDR1 and CDR2: SEHNR, FQNEAQ (reference sequence). DNA for the CDR3: TGTGCCAGCAGCTTTGGCCTGGATGGCTACACCTTC. Translation gives CASSFGLDGYTF.

The chain links TRBV7-8 to TRBJ2-2; D possibly uses TRBD1 or TRBD2 (5 bases each). CDR3 length: 15 residues. V was clipped by 5 bases and J by 1 base, with 11 bases between them. Germline CDR1 and CDR2: SGHVS and FQNEAQ. The CDR3 sequence: CASSQEGRNTGELFF. The DNA of the CDR3 is TGTGCCAGCAGCCAAGAGGGACGGAACACCGGGGAGCTGTTTTTT. The entire variable domain, with the rest obtained from reference TRBV7-8 and TRBJ2-2, is as follows: GAGVSQSPRYKVAKRGQDVALRCDPISGHVSLFWYQQALGQGPEFLTYFQNEAQLDKSGLPSDRFFAERPEGSVSTLKIQRTQQEDSAVYLCASSQEGRNTGELFFGEGSRLTVL.

This chain connects TRBV12-3 or TRBV12-4 to TRBJ1-5, with D hard to call. The CDR3 extends over 12 amino acids. Trimming removed 6 bases from V and 7 bases from J, with 10 bases in between. The CDR3 DNA is TGTGCCAGCAGGGGTCAGGAGCAGCCCCAGCATTTT. Its protein is CASRGQEQPQHF.

This clonotype has just a few counts. This sequence joins TRBV4-1 and TRBJ2-5, with 8 bases aligning to TRBD2. Germline V gene data show CDR1 as MGHRA and CDR2 as YSYEKL. The trim removed 7 bases at V and 4 bases at J, leaving 23 bases unmatched. The CDR3 is 19 residues long. The CDR3 DNA sequence: TGCGCCAGCACCCCCGGGGGGGCCTTGCGGGGGACCACCGGAGAGACCCAGTACTTC. Protein sequence: CASTPGGALRGTTGETQYF.

CDR3 region: CASSFNLQPNHEQYV. CDR3 in DNA: TGTGCCAGCAGTTTTAACCTTCAGCCCAATCACGAGCAGTACGTC. The chain joins TRBV28 to TRBJ2-7; D is unclear. CDR3 length: 15 amino acids. Germline values: CDR1 MDHEN, CDR2 SYDVKM. V was clipped by 3 bases and J by 5 bases, with 17 bases between them.

About this clonotype itself: Likely a read error: the CDR3 ends without its conserved phenylalanine or tryptophan. J is TRBJ2-3 and V is TRBV7-2, with D hard to call. The V gene's germline CDR1 is SGHTA and CDR2 FQGNSA. The CDR3 is 18 residues long. V lost 5 bases to trimming and J lost 0 bases, with 21 bases between them. This chain's CDR3 is CASSPSPLAGLSTDTQYY. The CDR3 nucleotides read TGTGCCAGCAGCCCCTCTCCTTTAGCAGGCCTGAGCACAGATACGCAGTATTAT.